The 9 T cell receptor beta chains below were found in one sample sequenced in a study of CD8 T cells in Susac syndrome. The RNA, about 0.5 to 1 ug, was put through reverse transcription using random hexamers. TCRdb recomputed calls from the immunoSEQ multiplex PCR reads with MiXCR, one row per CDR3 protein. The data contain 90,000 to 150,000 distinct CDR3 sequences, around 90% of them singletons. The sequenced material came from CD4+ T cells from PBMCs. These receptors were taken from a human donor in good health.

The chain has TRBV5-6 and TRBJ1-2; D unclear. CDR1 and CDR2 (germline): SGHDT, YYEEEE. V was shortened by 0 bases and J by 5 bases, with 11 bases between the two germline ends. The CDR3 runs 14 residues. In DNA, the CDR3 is TGTGCCAGCAGCTTGGCCAACAGAGATTATGGCTACACCTTC. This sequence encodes CASSLANRDYGYTF.

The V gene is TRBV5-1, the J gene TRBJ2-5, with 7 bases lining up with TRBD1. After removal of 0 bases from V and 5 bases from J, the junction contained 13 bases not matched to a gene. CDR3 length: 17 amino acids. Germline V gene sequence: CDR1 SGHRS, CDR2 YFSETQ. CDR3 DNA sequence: TGCGCCAGCAGCTTGGTACCGGGACAGCATAGTTCGGAGACCCAGTACTTC. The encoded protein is CASSLVPGQHSSETQYF. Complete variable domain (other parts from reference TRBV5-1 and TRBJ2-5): KAGVTQTPRYLIKTRGQQVTLSCSPISGHRSVSWYQQTPGQGLQFLFEYFSETQRNKGNFPGRFSGRQFSNSRSEMNVSTLELGDSALYLCASSLVPGQHSSETQYFGPGTRLLVL.

The CDR3 loop reads CASSIGVRSGYTF. The DNA for the CDR3 is TGTGCCAGTAGTATTGGGGTAAGATCCGGCTACACCTTC. V is TRBV19 and J is TRBJ1-2; D is unclear. Per germline, CDR1 LNHDA and CDR2 SQIVND (reference sequence). The CDR3 consists of 13 residues. Between the trimmed V and J ends, which lost 3 bases and 8 bases, there was a span of 13 bases.

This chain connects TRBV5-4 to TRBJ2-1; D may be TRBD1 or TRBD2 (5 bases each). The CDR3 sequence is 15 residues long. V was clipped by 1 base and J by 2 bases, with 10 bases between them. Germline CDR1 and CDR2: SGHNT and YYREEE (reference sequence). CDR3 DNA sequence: TGTGCCAGCAGCTTGCTCAGGGAGACCTACAATGAGCAGTTCTTC. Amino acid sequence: CASSLLRETYNEQFF.

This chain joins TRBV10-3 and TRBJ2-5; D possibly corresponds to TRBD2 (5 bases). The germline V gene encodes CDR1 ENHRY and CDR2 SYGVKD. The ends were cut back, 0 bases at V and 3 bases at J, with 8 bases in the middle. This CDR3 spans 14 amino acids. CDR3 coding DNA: TGTGCCATCAGTGAGTCGGAGGAAAAAGAGACCCAGTACTTC. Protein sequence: CAISESEEKETQYF.

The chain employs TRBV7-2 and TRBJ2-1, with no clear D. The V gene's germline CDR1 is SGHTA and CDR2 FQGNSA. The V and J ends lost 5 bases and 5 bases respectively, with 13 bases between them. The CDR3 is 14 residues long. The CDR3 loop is CASSVKGPNNEQFF. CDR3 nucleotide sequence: TGTGCCAGCAGCGTTAAAGGGCCAAACAATGAGCAGTTCTTC.

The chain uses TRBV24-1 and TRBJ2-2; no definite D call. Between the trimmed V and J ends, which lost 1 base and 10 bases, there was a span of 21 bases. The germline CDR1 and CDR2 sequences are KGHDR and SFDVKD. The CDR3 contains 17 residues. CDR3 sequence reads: CATSDFFGGAQGSELFF. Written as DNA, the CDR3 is TGTGCCACCAGTGATTTTTTCGGCGGAGCACAAGGGTCGGAGCTGTTTTTT.

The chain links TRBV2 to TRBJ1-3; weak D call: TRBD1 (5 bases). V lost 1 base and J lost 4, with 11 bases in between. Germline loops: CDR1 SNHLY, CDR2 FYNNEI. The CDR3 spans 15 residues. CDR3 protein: CASSEVQVLGNTIYF. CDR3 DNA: TGTGCCAGCAGTGAAGTACAGGTGCTCGGAAACACCATATATTTT.

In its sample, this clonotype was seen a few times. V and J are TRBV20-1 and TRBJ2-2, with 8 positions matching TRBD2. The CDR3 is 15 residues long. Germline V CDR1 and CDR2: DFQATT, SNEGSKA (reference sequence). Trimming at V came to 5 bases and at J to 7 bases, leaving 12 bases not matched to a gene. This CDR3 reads CSAEAGSGKYGELFF. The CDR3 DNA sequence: TGCAGTGCTGAAGCTGGTAGCGGGAAATACGGGGAGCTGTTTTTT.